This is a list of T cell receptor beta chains from one sample in a study of control samples from healthy donors and cancer patients. Generated by immunoSEQ multiplex PCR, the TCRdb table keeps only in-frame clones and is missing some. The sample records tens of thousands of clones, approximately 91% being singletons. The sequenced material came from PBMCs. The receptors shown here come from a man between 45 and 60 years old with head and neck cancer. Each CDR3 is given with its conserved first and last residue. The D gene is left open where the match is weak. Only some rows state a clone size, as once, few, many or a class for expanded clones.

v_gene	j_gene	abundance	d_gene	CDR3aa	CDR3nt
TRBV6-2/TRBV6-3	TRBJ2-7	.	.	CASSYKIGPGLSYEQYF	TGTGCCAGCAGTTACAAGATCGGGCCGGGACTTTCCTACGAGCAGTACTTC
TRBV10-3	TRBJ2-2	.	TRBD2	CATQSGLAGETGELFF	TGTGCCACGCAGTCGGGACTAGCGGGAGAAACCGGGGAGCTGTTTTTT
TRBV28	TRBJ2-7	.	TRBD1	CASNSRGQGKYEQYF	TGTGCCAGCAATTCCCGGGGACAGGGTAAATACGAGCAGTACTTC
TRBV5-5	TRBJ1-3	few	TRBD1	CASSPRTGGSGNTIYF	TGTGCCAGCAGCCCACGAACAGGGGGCTCTGGAAACACCATATATTTT
TRBV5-4	TRBJ2-7	.	.	CASSLSFSAYEQYF	TGTGCCAGCAGCTTGAGCTTCTCCGCCTACGAGCAGTACTTC
TRBV29-1	TRBJ1-1	.	.	CSATGGGNTEAFF	TGCAGCGCAACAGGCGGGGGGAACACTGAAGCTTTCTTT
TRBV3-1/TRBV3-2	TRBJ2-5	.	TRBD1	CASSQDGDSQETQYF	TGTGCCAGCAGCCAAGACGGGGACAGCCAAGAGACCCAGTACTTC
TRBV18	TRBJ1-3	.	.	CASSPSRDYRNTIYF	TGTGCCAGCTCACCAAGTAGGGATTACAGAAACACCATATATTTT
TRBV3-1/TRBV3-2	TRBJ2-5	.	.	CASSQRAVRQETQYF	TGTGCCAGCAGCCAAAGGGCTGTGCGGCAAGAGACCCAGTACTTC
TRBV3-1/TRBV3-2	TRBJ1-2	.	.	CASSQILWGSGYTF	TGTGCCAGCAGCCAGATTCTGTGGGGCAGTGGCTACACCTTC
TRBV6-2/TRBV6-3	TRBJ2-1	.	TRBD1	CASSYSSLWGQYNEQFF	TGTGCCAGCAGTTACTCGAGTCTGTGGGGACAGTACAATGAGCAGTTCTTC
TRBV30	TRBJ1-3	.	.	CAWSVLSRAGNTIYF	TGTGCCTGGAGTGTACTCAGCAGGGCTGGAAACACCATATATTTT
TRBV7-8	TRBJ1-3	.	TRBD1	CASSRRTGNSGNTIYF	TGTGCCAGCAGCCGCCGGACAGGCAACTCTGGAAACACCATATATTTT
TRBV5-6	TRBJ2-1	.	.	CASSPLGGEQFF	TGTGCCAGCAGCCCCCTAGGGGGGGAGCAGTTCTTC
TRBV15	TRBJ2-7	.	.	CATSRKRRDEQYF	TGTGCCACCAGCAGAAAGCGGAGGGACGAGCAGTACTTC
TRBV29-1	TRBJ2-2	.	TRBD1	CSVEEGDRAVGELFF	TGCAGCGTTGAAGAAGGGGACAGGGCTGTCGGGGAGCTGTTTTTT
TRBV6-4	TRBJ2-1	.	TRBD1	CASSGGQGYNEQFF	TGTGCCAGCAGTGGTGGACAGGGTTACAATGAGCAGTTCTTC
TRBV5-5	TRBJ1-4	.	.	CASSLGAEGELFF	TGTGCCAGCAGCTTGGGGGCGGAGGGAGAACTGTTTTTT
TRBV7-9	TRBJ1-1	.	TRBD1	CASSPTDRGLEAFF	TGTGCCAGCAGCCCCACGGACAGGGGACTTGAAGCTTTCTTT
TRBV2	TRBJ2-7	.	TRBD2	CATVNSGRDVYEQYF	TGTGCCACCGTGAATAGCGGGAGGGATGTCTACGAGCAGTACTTC